These 28 T cell receptor beta chains originate from one sample sequenced in a study of metastatic and nonmetastatic thyroid tumors. Nobody among the patients had been given any treatment before thyroid surgery. TCRdb re-called clones via MiXCR from the PCR reads. The sample gives about 32,000 clones, 18% of which show up once; roughly 10% is in the top ten. Sequencing was carried out using blood. The receptors shown here come from a female donor with papillary thyroid cancer or a benign thyroid nodule (not recorded which). Some clones in this sample may be carry-over from other donors' samples.

This clone was seen a few times. The CDR3 is CASSELAVGEETQYF. For the CDR3, the DNA is TGTGCCAGCAGTGAGTTAGCTGTGGGGGAAGAGACCCAGTACTTC. The rearrangement joins TRBV6-1 to TRBJ2-5, with D perhaps TRBD1 or TRBD2 (5 bases each). Trimming cost V 3 bases and J 3 bases, with 14 bases left between them. This CDR3 has 15 residues. Per germline, CDR1 MNHNS and CDR2 SASEGT.

This clone was found many times. This sequence joins TRBV12-3 or TRBV12-4 and TRBJ2-3; D could derive from TRBD1 or TRBD2 (6 bases each). The CDR3 totals 15 residues. V shed 8 bases and J shed 2 bases, with 17 bases lying between them. The CDR3 region has the DNA TGTGCCAGCTCGGTGGGGGGCCTGGTCACAGATACGCAGTATTTT. Encoded protein: CASSVGGLVTDTQYF.

This clone was counted ten times or more. V usage is TRBV10-3 and J usage is TRBJ1-2; TRBD1 agrees at 7 bases. V lost 1 base and J lost 8; bases outside the gene matches: 4. This CDR3 spans 13 amino acids. CDR1 ENHRY and CDR2 SYGVKD come from the germline V gene. The CDR3 protein is CAISEYRGGGYTF. CDR3 nucleotide sequence: TGTGCCATCAGTGAGTACAGGGGAGGCGGCTACACCTTC.

With regard to this clone: This may be a read error: a much more frequent sequence differs by one nucleotide. The V gene is TRBV5-1, the J gene TRBJ2-3, with a weak D call TRBD1 (6 bases). The better agreement between TRBJ1-5 and the DNA end casts doubt on the J call. CDR1 and CDR2 from the germline V gene are SGHRS and YFSETQ. The CDR3 is made up of 14 amino acids. CDR3 in amino acids: CASSFAGGTDTQHF. The CDR3 nucleotides are TGCGCCAGCAGCTTTGCGGGGGGCACAGATACGCAGCATTTT.

This clone was observed a few times. V and J are TRBV12-3 or TRBV12-4 and TRBJ2-3; 10 nucleotides line up with TRBD2. The CDR3 extends over 11 amino acids. Trimming cost V 8 bases and J 9 bases; bases outside gene matches: 2. Written as DNA, the CDR3 is TGTGCCAGCCAGCGGGGGGGGACGCAGTATTTT. This codes for CASQRGGTQYF.

This clone was recorded at least ten times. V gene TRBV27 combines with J gene TRBJ2-7; possibly TRBD2 for D (5 bases). Germline V CDR1 and CDR2: MNHEY, SMNVEV (reference sequence). The V end lost 8 bases, the J end lost 2 bases, and 19 bases lay between the germline ends. The CDR3 covers 15 residues. DNA of the CDR3: TGTGCCAGCGGACCCTCGGGCGGGCCTACCTACGAGCAGTACTTC. This translates into CASGPSGGPTYEQYF.

V is TRBV11-2 and J is TRBJ2-1; possibly TRBD1 for D (6 bases). CDR3 length: 15 residues. V was pared by 2 bases and J by 10 bases, with 18 bases between. CDR1 SGHAT and CDR2 FQNNGV come from the germline V gene. The CDR3: CASSLKWSPGVEQFF. DNA for the CDR3: TGTGCCAGCAGCTTAAAATGGTCGCCAGGGGTGGAGCAGTTCTTC.

Many counts were recorded for this clone. V usage is TRBV5-1 and J usage is TRBJ2-5; D may be TRBD2 (5 bases). CDR1 SGHRS and CDR2 YFSETQ come from the germline V gene. This CDR3 contains 11 residues. V gave up 3 bases and J gave up 5 bases, with 5 bases separating them. DNA for the CDR3: TGCGCCAGCAGCTGGGAGGAGACCCAGTACTTC. Translating gives CASSWEETQYF. The full variable domain, rest sourced from reference TRBV5-1 and TRBJ2-5, is KAGVTQTPRYLIKTRGQQVTLSCSPISGHRSVSWYQQTPGQGLQFLFEYFSETQRNKGNFPGRFSGRQFSNSRSEMNVSTLELGDSALYLCASSWEETQYFGPGTRLLVL.

At least ten counts were recorded for this clone. The rearrangement joins TRBV5-6 to TRBJ1-4, with a weak D call TRBD1 (5 bases). Germline V gene sequence: CDR1 SGHDT, CDR2 YYEEEE. This CDR3 contains 15 residues. V was shortened by 3 bases and J by 2 bases, with 11 bases between the two germline ends. CDR3 amino acids: CASSSAGVTNEKLFF. Here the CDR3 DNA reads TGTGCCAGCAGCTCCGCGGGGGTTACTAATGAAAAACTGTTTTTT.

In this sample, this clone turned up many times. This chain joins TRBV3-1 and TRBJ1-1; D uncertain. The CDR3 is 14 residues long. V was shortened by 0 bases and J by 1 base, with 6 bases between the two germline ends. Germline loops: CDR1 LGHDT, CDR2 YNNKEL (reference sequence). In DNA form, the CDR3 reads TGTGCCAGCAGCCAAGATGCAGCGAACACTGAAGCTTTCTTT. Amino acid sequence: CASSQDAANTEAFF.

The rearrangement uses TRBV7-2 and TRBJ1-5; TRBD1 matches 7 bases. The CDR3 extends over 15 amino acids. The germline V gene encodes CDR1 SGHTA and CDR2 FQGNSA. Trimming removed 3 bases from V and 16 bases from J; junction bases left unmatched: 18. In DNA, the CDR3 is TGTGCCAGCAGCTTTAACAGGGGAAGCAATCAGCCCCTTCATTTT. Translating gives CASSFNRGSNQPLHF.

This clone was observed many times. The genes are TRBV11-2 and TRBJ1-1; D perhaps matches TRBD1 (5 bases). The germline V gene encodes CDR1 SGHAT and CDR2 FQNNGV. This CDR3 is 14 amino acids long. Trimming cost V 3 bases and J 8 bases, with 16 bases left between them. The CDR3, as DNA: TGTGCCAGCAGCTTCCGGCCGGGGGAACTCGAAGCTTTCTTT. Protein sequence: CASSFRPGELEAFF. The full variable domain, rest sourced from reference TRBV11-2 and TRBJ1-1, is EAGVAQSPRYKIIEKRQSVAFWCNPISGHATLYWYQQILGQGPKLLIQFQNNGVVDDSQLPKDRFSAERLKGVDSTLKIQPAKLEDSAVYLCASSFRPGELEAFFGQGTRLTVV.

The chain employs TRBV10-2 and TRBJ2-7; no definite D call. The CDR3 runs to 11 residues. Trimming took off 4 bases at V and 0 bases at J, with 1 base between the two ends. Germline V gene sequence: CDR1 WSHSY, CDR2 SAAADI. CDR3 DNA: TGCGCCAGCAGTGGCTCCTACGAGCAGTACTTC. Its protein is CASSGSYEQYF.

This clone is categorized as medium-sized (0.01 to 0.1%). This sequence joins TRBV6-1 and TRBJ1-2, with 8 bases matching TRBD1. The V gene's germline CDR1 is MNHNS and CDR2 SASEGT. There are 17 residues in the CDR3. With 7 bases clipped from V and 4 bases from J, the junction kept 17 bases outside the gene matches. The CDR3 sequence: CASNEYLTGATPYGYTF. The CDR3 DNA sequence: TGTGCCAGCAACGAATACTTGACAGGGGCGACCCCCTATGGCTACACCTTC.

The chain carries TRBV6-1 and TRBJ1-2; D uncertain. Trimming pared 2 bases from V and 4 bases from J, leaving 8 bases between. Germline CDR1 reads MNHNS; CDR2 reads SASEGT. This CDR3 is built from 13 residues. The CDR3, as DNA: TGTGCCAGCAGTGAATCATTGACCTATGGCTACACCTTC. This gives the protein CASSESLTYGYTF.

This clone has a count of ten or more. The chain is built from TRBV6-1 and TRBJ2-1, with 8 bases matching TRBD2. The CDR3 totals 14 residues. V lost 5 bases to trimming and J lost 4 bases; unmatched junction nucleotides: 4. Germline V gene data show CDR1 as MNHNS and CDR2 as SASEGT. The CDR3 spells CASSLTSEYNEQFF. CDR3 in DNA: TGTGCCAGCAGTTTGACTAGCGAGTACAATGAGCAGTTCTTC.

The chain links TRBV5-4 to TRBJ2-3; TRBD2 matches 9 bases. The length of the CDR3 is 16 residues. Germline CDR1 SGHNT, CDR2 YYREEE (reference sequence). Trimming at V came to 3 bases and at J to 2 bases, leaving 7 bases not matched to a gene. CDR3 region: CASSSRLAEYTDTQYF. Written as DNA, the CDR3 is TGTGCCAGCAGCTCACGACTAGCGGAGTACACAGATACGCAGTATTTT.

This clone was observed many times. V is TRBV19 and J is TRBJ1-5, with 7 nucleotides matching TRBD1. Germline values: CDR1 LNHDA, CDR2 SQIVND (reference sequence). J gave up 6 bases and V 7 bases, and 6 bases lay outside the gene matches. The CDR3 covers 13 residues. The CDR3: CASTDREGQPQHF. CDR3 bases: TGTGCCAGTACCGACAGGGAAGGTCAGCCCCAGCATTTT.

This clone was seen repeatedly, ten times or more. CDR3 DNA: TGTGCCAGCAGTTACGGGACAGCCGGTGGCTACACCTTC. Translation: CASSYGTAGGYTF. The V gene is TRBV6-6, the J gene TRBJ1-2, with 7 bases matching TRBD1. Germline values: CDR1 MNHNY, CDR2 SVGAGI (reference sequence). There are 13 residues in the CDR3. J lost 7 bases, V lost 2 bases, and 4 bases had no gene match.

This clone was counted ten times or more. The DNA for the CDR3 is TGTGCCAGCAGTCCGGGACAGGGGGGAAACACTGAAGCTTTCTTT. Its translation: CASSPGQGGNTEAFF. V is TRBV6-1 and J is TRBJ1-1, with 11 bases identical to TRBD1. The V segment lost 5 bases and the J segment 2 bases; nucleotides outside the gene matches: 4. Germline values: CDR1 MNHNS, CDR2 SASEGT. This CDR3 contains 15 residues.

In its sample, this clone was seen once. The rearrangement links TRBV20-1 to TRBJ1-2; the match to TRBD1 covers 12 bases. V was clipped by 4 bases and J by 7 bases; unmatched bases: 10. Germline V CDR1 and CDR2: DFQATT, SNEGSKA (reference sequence). The CDR3 length is 15 residues. CDR3 in amino acids: CSANTGTGGGGGYTF. CDR3 bases: TGCAGTGCTAACACCGGGACAGGGGGCGGAGGTGGCTACACCTTC.

This clone was seen many times. The rearrangement joins TRBV11-1 to TRBJ2-3; D gene unclear. Germline V gene lookup returns CDR1 SGHAT and CDR2 FQDESV (reference sequence). CDR3 size: 13 residues. Trimming removed 2 bases from V and 0 bases from J, with 3 bases in between. CDR3: CASSLHSTDTQYF. The CDR3 DNA sequence: TGTGCCAGCAGCTTACATAGCACAGATACGCAGTATTTT.

The chain combines TRBV20-1 with TRBJ1-5; maybe TRBD1 (6 bases). Germline V gene data show CDR1 as DFQATT and CDR2 as SNEGSKA (reference sequence). V dropped 3 bases and J dropped 11 bases, with 20 bases sitting between them. The CDR3 extends over 14 amino acids. The CDR3: CSASLDSGPGTQHF. CDR3 coding DNA: TGCAGTGCTAGTCTGGACAGCGGCCCGGGGACCCAGCATTTT.

This clone has a count of ten or more. V is TRBV6-1 and J is TRBJ2-5, with 7 bases matching TRBD2. The CDR3 loop spans 15 amino acids. Germline trimming cut 6 bases from V and 5 bases from J; bases unmatched to any gene: 12. Germline V gives CDR1 MNHNS, CDR2 SASEGT. The CDR3 bases are TGTGCCAGCAGGACGACGGCGGGGGTCGGGGAGACCCAGTACTTC. This gives the protein CASRTTAGVGETQYF.

This clone has a handful of counts. This may be a read error: a much more frequent sequence differs by one nucleotide. The CDR3 spells CASPPNARVLGEKLFF. The CDR3 DNA sequence: TGTGCCAGCCCACCAAATGCCAGGGTTCTAGGTGAAAAACTGTTTTTT. V and J are TRBV18 and TRBJ1-4, with D tentatively TRBD1 (5 bases). The germline gives CDR1 KGHSH, CDR2 LQKENI. The CDR3 runs 16 residues. The complete variable domain, with remaining parts taken from reference TRBV18 and TRBJ1-4, reads NAGVMQNPRHLVRRRGQEARLRCSPMKGHSHVYWYRQLPEEGLKFMVYLQKENIIDESGMPKERFSAEFPKEGPSILRIQQVVRGDSAAYFCASPPNARVLGEKLFFGSGTQLSVL.

This clone appeared many times. The chain links TRBV20-1 to TRBJ1-5; TRBD1 is a possible D gene (5 bases). V was pared by 0 bases and J by 4 bases, with 13 bases between. The length of the CDR3 is 15 residues. The V gene's germline CDR1 is DFQATT and CDR2 SNEGSKA (reference sequence). The CDR3 spells CSAREMGEGNQPQHF. The CDR3 DNA reads as TGCAGTGCTAGAGAAATGGGGGAAGGAAATCAGCCCCAGCATTTT.

By proportion, this clone is medium-sized. The J gene is TRBJ2-7, the V gene TRBV20-1; D unresolved. Looked up from germline, CDR1 is DFQATT and CDR2 is SNEGSKA (reference sequence). Trimming cost V 5 bases and J 3 bases, with 11 bases left between them. This CDR3 comprises 12 residues. The CDR3 DNA reads TGCAGTGCTTCGGGCACCCTCTACGAGCAGTACTTC. Residues: CSASGTLYEQYF.

This clone showed up many times. This same CDR3 is encoded by further DNA sequences in the sample. This sequence joins TRBV6-1 and TRBJ2-2; 13 nucleotides align to TRBD2. Losses at the gene ends were 10 bases for V and 6 bases for J; bases not matched to a gene: 5. The CDR3 runs to 14 residues. CDR1 MNHNS and CDR2 SASEGT come from the germline V gene. The CDR3: CAIKGLAGSGELFF. In DNA, the CDR3 is TGTGCCATCAAGGGACTAGCGGGATCCGGGGAGCTGTTTTTT.